This T cell receptor (beta chain) came from a study of cytomegalovirus exposure and HLA in healthy donors. Findings and limits, study-wide: Investigators reported 150 to 200 TCR beta chains as tied to cytomegalovirus. Three CMV-associated chains proved CMV antigen-specific in vitro. Later, an analysis found that TCR clusters from the first cohort tended to co-occur in the approximately 130 validation repertoires. The classifier reportedly diagnosed cytomegalovirus status with high sensitivity and specificity.

Sequencing was performed with immunoSEQ multiplex PCR; in TCRdb, only in-frame clones are kept and a portion is missing. The table lists 130,000 to 150,000 clones, about 91% of them singletons. Turning to this clone: What it binds is not known. At one boundary the junction diverges from the germline segment, which might be a read error.

Per germline, CDR1 SEHNR and CDR2 FQNEAQ (reference sequence). The length of the CDR3 is 14 residues. The sample consisted of PBMCs. V usage is TRBV7-9 and J usage is TRBJ1-5; D not certain. The clonotype comes from a woman between 18 and 29 years old in good health and CMV-seropositive. The CDR3 nucleotides are TGTGCCAGCAGTTTAGACATCGGCAATCAGCCCCAGCATTTT. Its translation is CASSLDIGNQPQHF.